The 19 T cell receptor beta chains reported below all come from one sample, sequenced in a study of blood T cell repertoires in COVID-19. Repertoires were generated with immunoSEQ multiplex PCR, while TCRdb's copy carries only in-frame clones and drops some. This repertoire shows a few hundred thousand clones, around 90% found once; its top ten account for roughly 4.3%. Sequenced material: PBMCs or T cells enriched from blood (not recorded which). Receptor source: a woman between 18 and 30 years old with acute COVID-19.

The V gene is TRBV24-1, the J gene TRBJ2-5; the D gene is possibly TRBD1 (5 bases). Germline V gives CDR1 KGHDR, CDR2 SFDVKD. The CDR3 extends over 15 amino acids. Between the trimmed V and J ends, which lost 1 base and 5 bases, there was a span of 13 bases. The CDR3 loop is CATSDFSDNWETQYF. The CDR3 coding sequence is TGTGCCACCAGTGATTTTTCGGACAATTGGGAGACCCAGTACTTC.

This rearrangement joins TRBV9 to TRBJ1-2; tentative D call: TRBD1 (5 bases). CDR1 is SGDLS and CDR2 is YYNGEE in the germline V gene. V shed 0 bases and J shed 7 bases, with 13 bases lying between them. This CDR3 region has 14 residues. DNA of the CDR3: TGTGCCAGCAGCGTAGGCCCAGGGCACCGTGGCTACACCTTC. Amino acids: CASSVGPGHRGYTF.

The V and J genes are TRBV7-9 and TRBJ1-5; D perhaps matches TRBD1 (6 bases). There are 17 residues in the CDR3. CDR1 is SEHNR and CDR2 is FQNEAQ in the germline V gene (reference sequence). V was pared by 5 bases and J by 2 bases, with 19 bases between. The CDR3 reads CASSHSLTGRGNQPQHF. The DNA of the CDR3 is TGTGCCAGCAGCCACAGTTTGACAGGCAGGGGCAATCAGCCCCAGCATTTT.

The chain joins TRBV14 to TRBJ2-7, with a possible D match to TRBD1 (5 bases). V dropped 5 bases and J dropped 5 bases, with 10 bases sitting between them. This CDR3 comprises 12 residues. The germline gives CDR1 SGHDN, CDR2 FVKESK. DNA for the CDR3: TGTGCCAGCAGCTTTACAGGCAACGAGCAGTACTTC. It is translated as CASSFTGNEQYF.

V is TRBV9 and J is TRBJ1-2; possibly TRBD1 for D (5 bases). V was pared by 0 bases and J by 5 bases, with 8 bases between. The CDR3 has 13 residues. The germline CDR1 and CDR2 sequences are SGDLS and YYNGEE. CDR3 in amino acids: CASSVGGSYGYTF. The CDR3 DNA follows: TGTGCCAGCAGCGTAGGGGGCTCGTATGGCTACACCTTC. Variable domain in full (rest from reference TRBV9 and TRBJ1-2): DSGVTQTPKHLITATGQRVTLRCSPRSGDLSVYWYQQSLDQGLQFLIQYYNGEERAKGNILERFSAQQFPDLHSELNLSSLELGDSALYFCASSVGGSYGYTFGSGTRLTVV.

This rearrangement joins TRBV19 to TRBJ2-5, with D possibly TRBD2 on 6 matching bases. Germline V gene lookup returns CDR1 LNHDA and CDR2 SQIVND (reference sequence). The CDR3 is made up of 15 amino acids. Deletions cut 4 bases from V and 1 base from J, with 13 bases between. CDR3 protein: CASSTRLGLQETQYF. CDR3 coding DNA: TGTGCCAGTAGTACCCGATTGGGACTCCAAGAGACCCAGTACTTC. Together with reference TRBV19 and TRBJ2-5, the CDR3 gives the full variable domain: DGGITQSPKYLFRKEGQNVTLSCEQNLNHDAMYWYRQDPGQGLRLIYYSQIVNDFQKGDIAEGYSVSREKKESFPLTVTSAQKNPTAFYLCASSTRLGLQETQYFGPGTRLLVL.

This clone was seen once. The CDR3: CASTDPRGTNEKLFF. The CDR3 DNA reads as TGTGCCAGCACCGACCCCCGGGGTACTAATGAAAAACTGTTTTTT. The chain carries TRBV28 and TRBJ1-4; D uncertain. V dropped 7 bases and J dropped 2 bases, with 14 bases sitting between them. The CDR3 loop spans 15 amino acids. CDR1 and CDR2 (germline): MDHEN, SYDVKM. Full variable domain (remainder filled in from reference TRBV28 and TRBJ1-4): DVKVTQSSRYLVKRTGEKVFLECVQDMDHENMFWYRQDPGLGLRLIYFSYDVKMKEKGDIPEGYSVSREKKERFSLILESASTNQTSMYLCASTDPRGTNEKLFFGSGTQLSVL.

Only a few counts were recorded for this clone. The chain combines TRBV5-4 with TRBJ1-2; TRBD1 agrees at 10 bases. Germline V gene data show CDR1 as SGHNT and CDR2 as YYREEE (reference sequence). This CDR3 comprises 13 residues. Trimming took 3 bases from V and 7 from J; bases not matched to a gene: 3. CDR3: CASSSGTGVGYTF. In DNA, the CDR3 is TGTGCCAGCAGCTCCGGGACAGGGGTTGGCTACACCTTC.

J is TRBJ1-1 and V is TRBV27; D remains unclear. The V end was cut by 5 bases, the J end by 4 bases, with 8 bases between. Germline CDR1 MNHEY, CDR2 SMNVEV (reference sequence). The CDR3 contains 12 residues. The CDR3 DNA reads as TGTGCCAGCAGTCCCTACGGCACTGAAGCTTTCTTT. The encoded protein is CASSPYGTEAFF.

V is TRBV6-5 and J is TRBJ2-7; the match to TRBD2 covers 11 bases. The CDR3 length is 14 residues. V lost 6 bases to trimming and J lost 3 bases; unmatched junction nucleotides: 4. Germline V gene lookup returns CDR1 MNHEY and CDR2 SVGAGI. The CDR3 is CASSGLAGSYEQYF. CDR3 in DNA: TGTGCCAGCAGCGGACTAGCGGGTAGCTACGAGCAGTACTTC.

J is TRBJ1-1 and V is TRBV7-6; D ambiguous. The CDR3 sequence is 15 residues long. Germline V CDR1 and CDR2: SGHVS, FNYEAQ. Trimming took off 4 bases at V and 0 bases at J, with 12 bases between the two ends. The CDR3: CASSYPGGVNTEAFF. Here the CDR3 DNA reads TGTGCCAGCAGCTACCCGGGAGGTGTGAACACTGAAGCTTTCTTT.

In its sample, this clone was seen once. In DNA form, the CDR3 reads TGTGCCAGCAGCGTAGCAGGGGTTGATGACATTCAGTACTTC. It translates to CASSVAGVDDIQYF. The chain links TRBV9 to TRBJ2-4, with D possibly being TRBD1 (6 bases). Between the trimmed V and J ends, which lost 0 bases and 8 bases, there was a span of 12 bases. Germline CDR1 reads SGDLS; CDR2 reads YYNGEE. This CDR3 has 14 amino acids.

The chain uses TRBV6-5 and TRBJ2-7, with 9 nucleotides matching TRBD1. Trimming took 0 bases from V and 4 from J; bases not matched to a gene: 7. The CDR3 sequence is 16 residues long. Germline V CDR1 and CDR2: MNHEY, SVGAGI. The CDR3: CASSYSFAQGAYEQYF. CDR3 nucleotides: TGTGCCAGCAGTTACTCGTTCGCACAGGGGGCATACGAGCAGTACTTC.

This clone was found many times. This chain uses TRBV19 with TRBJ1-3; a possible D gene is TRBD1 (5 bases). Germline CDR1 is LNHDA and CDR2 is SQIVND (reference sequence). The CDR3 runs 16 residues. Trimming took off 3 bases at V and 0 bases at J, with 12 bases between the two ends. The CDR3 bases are TGTGCCAGTAGTATGGAGGGACTTTCCTCTGGAAACACCATATATTTT. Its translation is CASSMEGLSSGNTIYF. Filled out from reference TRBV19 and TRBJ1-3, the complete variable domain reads DGGITQSPKYLFRKEGQNVTLSCEQNLNHDAMYWYRQDPGQGLRLIYYSQIVNDFQKGDIAEGYSVSREKKESFPLTVTSAQKNPTAFYLCASSMEGLSSGNTIYFGEGSWLTVV.

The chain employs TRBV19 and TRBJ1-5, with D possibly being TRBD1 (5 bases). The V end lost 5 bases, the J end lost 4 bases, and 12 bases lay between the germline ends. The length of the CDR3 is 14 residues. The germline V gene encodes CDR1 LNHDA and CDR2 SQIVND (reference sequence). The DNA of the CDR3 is TGTGCCAGTAGTTCCCAGGGAAGGAATCAGCCCCAGCATTTT. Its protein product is CASSSQGRNQPQHF.

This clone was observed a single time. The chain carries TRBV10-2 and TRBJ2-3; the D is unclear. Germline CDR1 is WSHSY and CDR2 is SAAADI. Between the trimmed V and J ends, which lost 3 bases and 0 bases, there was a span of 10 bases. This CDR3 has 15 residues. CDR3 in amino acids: CASSDWRSSTDTQYF. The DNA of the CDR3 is TGCGCCAGCAGTGATTGGCGGAGTAGCACAGATACGCAGTATTTT.

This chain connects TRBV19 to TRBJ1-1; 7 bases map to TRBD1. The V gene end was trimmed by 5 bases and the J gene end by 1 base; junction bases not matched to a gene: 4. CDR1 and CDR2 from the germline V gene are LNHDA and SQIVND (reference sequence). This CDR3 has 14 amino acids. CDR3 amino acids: CASSPRQGNTEAFF. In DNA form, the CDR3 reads TGTGCCAGTAGTCCAAGACAGGGGAACACTGAAGCTTTCTTT.

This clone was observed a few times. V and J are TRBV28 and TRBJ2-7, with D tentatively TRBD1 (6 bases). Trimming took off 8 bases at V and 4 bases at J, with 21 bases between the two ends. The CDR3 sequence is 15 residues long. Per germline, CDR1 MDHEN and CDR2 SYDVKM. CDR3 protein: CASPPPQGKPYEQYF. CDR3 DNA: TGTGCCAGCCCCCCCCCGCAGGGGAAGCCATACGAGCAGTACTTC.

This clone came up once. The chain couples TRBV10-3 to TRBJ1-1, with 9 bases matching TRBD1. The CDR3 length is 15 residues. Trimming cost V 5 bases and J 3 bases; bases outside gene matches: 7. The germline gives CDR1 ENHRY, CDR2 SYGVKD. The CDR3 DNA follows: TGTGCCATCAGTTCCCTACAGGGGGCGGACACTGAAGCTTTCTTT. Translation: CAISSLQGADTEAFF.